These 3 T cell receptor beta chains were sequenced from one sample in a study of cytomegalovirus exposure and HLA in healthy donors. The PCR used 60 Vbeta and 13 Jbeta primers. Profiling relied on immunoSEQ multiplex PCR, and the TCRdb table lists in-frame clones only, not all of them. The data show approximately 110,000 clones, 77% seen once. The sequencing sample was made of PBMCs. All receptors derive from a woman between 40 and 50 years old in good health and CMV-seropositive.

CDR3 sequence (DNA): TGCGCCAGCAGCTTAGCGGGAGGGTCCCACGAGCAGTACTTC. This encodes CASSLAGGSHEQYF. The J gene is TRBJ2-7, the V gene TRBV5-1, with TRBD2 identical over 10 bases. Germline V lookup: CDR1 SGHRS, CDR2 YFSETQ. CDR3 size: 14 residues. With 2 bases clipped from V and 5 bases from J, the junction kept 4 bases outside the gene matches.

This sequence joins TRBV5-1 and TRBJ2-2; weak D call: TRBD2 (5 bases). V lost 5 bases, J lost 0 bases, and 8 bases lay in between. Germline CDR1 reads SGHRS; CDR2 reads YFSETQ. The CDR3 extends over 14 amino acids. This CDR3 reads CASRATTNTGELFF. For the CDR3, the DNA is TGCGCCAGCAGGGCGACTACGAACACCGGGGAGCTGTTTTTT.

V usage is TRBV6-1 and J usage is TRBJ2-5, with D perhaps matching TRBD2 (6 bases). V shed 7 bases and J shed 5 bases, with 14 bases lying between them. This CDR3 has 13 residues. The germline gives CDR1 MNHNS, CDR2 SASEGT. DNA for the CDR3: TGTGCCAGCACCCGGGACTCCTTTGAGACCCAGTACTTC. It is translated as CASTRDSFETQYF.